This T cell receptor (beta chain) was captured in a study of blood T cell repertoires in COVID-19. Overall study context: Spain, Italy and the United States supplied samples that represented acute and convalescent COVID-19. Sources were T cells, B-cell-depleted T cells, or PBMCs; the material itself was cDNA or gDNA.

Libraries were prepared by immunoSEQ multiplex PCR; TCRdb keeps only in-frame clonotypes and omits some of them. The sample contains 150,000 or so clones, approximately 80% of which appear only once. This CDR3 region has 16 residues. The V end lost 0 bases, the J end lost 5 bases, and 14 bases lay between the germline ends. Germline values: CDR1 KGHSH, CDR2 LQKENI. The receptor's source is an older woman who had recovered from COVID-19. The sample taken for sequencing was PBMCs or T cells enriched from blood (not recorded which). The chain couples TRBV18 to TRBJ2-1, with no clear D. In nucleotides, the CDR3 is TGTGCCAGCTCACCACCGGGTGACGCACGGGACAATGAGCAGTTCTTC. The encoded protein is CASSPPGDARDNEQFF. Complete variable domain (other parts from reference TRBV18 and TRBJ2-1): NAGVMQNPRHLVRRRGQEARLRCSPMKGHSHVYWYRQLPEEGLKFMVYLQKENIIDESGMPKERFSAEFPKEGPSILRIQQVVRGDSAAYFCASSPPGDARDNEQFFGPGTRLTVL.